The next 28 T cell receptor beta chains were all read from a single sample in a study of Ad26.COV2.S vaccination and SARS-CoV-2 variants. Method: immunoSEQ multiplex PCR; TCRdb's copy keeps in-frame clones and lacks some. The table records a few hundred thousand clones, about nine tenths of them present only once. This sample's treatment: some 20 received Ad26.COV2.S at low or high dose, single or two shots; about 5 received placebo; per-sample allocation not given. At day 63 after the first vaccine or placebo injection, samples were drawn. The material sequenced was peripheral blood, taken in a trial of Ad26.COV2.S vaccine versus placebo. All receptors come from a person aged 18-65 years who received the Ad26.COV2.S COVID-19 vaccine or a placebo.

V gene TRBV7-2 combines with J gene TRBJ2-5; 12 bases are a match to TRBD1. This CDR3 spans 17 amino acids. Germline-derived CDR1 and CDR2 are SGHTA and FQGNSA. The V gene end was trimmed by 3 bases and the J gene end by 5 bases; junction bases not matched to a gene: 10. The CDR3 DNA reads TGTGCCAGCAGCTTGGACCCCGGGACAGGGGGCACGGAGACCCAGTACTTC. It codes for CASSLDPGTGGTETQYF.

V usage is TRBV6-5 and J usage is TRBJ1-5, with 8 bases fitting TRBD1. CDR3 length equals 16 residues. Germline CDR1 reads MNHEY; CDR2 reads SVGAGI. V was pared by 2 bases and J by 4 bases, with 7 bases of the junction left unmatched. The CDR3 reads CASSYAWTGRNQPQHF. The CDR3 DNA sequence: TGTGCCAGCAGTTACGCCTGGACAGGGAGGAATCAGCCCCAGCATTTT.

This clone occurred once. The chain is built from TRBV7-2 and TRBJ2-3; no firm D call. This CDR3 is built from 12 residues. V shed 5 bases and J shed 5 bases, with 8 bases lying between them. The germline V gene encodes CDR1 SGHTA and CDR2 FQGNSA. DNA of the CDR3: TGTGCCAGCAGCCCGGTCGGAGATACGCAGTATTTT. Translating it yields CASSPVGDTQYF.

The genes are TRBV5-1 and TRBJ2-1, with 10 bases identical to TRBD2. Germline-derived CDR1 and CDR2 are SGHRS and YFSETQ. V lost 4 bases to trimming and J lost 4 bases; unmatched junction nucleotides: 5. The CDR3 consists of 15 residues. CDR3 sequence reads: CASSPGTSEYNEQFF. CDR3 DNA sequence: TGCGCCAGCAGCCCCGGGACTAGCGAATACAATGAGCAGTTCTTC.

The gene calls are TRBV11-2 and TRBJ2-5; 7 bases are shared with TRBD2. Germline CDR1 and CDR2: SGHAT and FQNNGV. V was clipped by 3 bases and J by 2 bases; unmatched bases: 3. The CDR3 is made up of 14 amino acids. In DNA form, the CDR3 reads TGTGCCAGCAGCTTCGGGGGGATGCAAGAGACCCAGTACTTC. Its translation is CASSFGGMQETQYF.

A single count supports this clone. This specimen includes other DNA sequences encoding the same CDR3. As DNA, the CDR3 is TGTGCCACCAGTGATCCGGGACAGGGGTACGAGCAGTACTTC. Translated: CATSDPGQGYEQYF. This chain uses TRBV24-1 with TRBJ2-7, with 10 bases aligning to TRBD1. The V segment lost 3 bases and the J segment 4 bases; nucleotides outside the gene matches: 2. The CDR3 contains 14 residues. Germline CDR1 reads KGHDR; CDR2 reads SFDVKD.

V is TRBV12-3 or TRBV12-4 and J is TRBJ2-1; no firm D call. The CDR3 spans 13 residues. V lost 3 bases, J lost 3 bases, and 6 bases lay in between. The chain's CDR3 is CASSFSGYNEQFF. Written as DNA, the CDR3 is TGTGCCAGCAGTTTTTCGGGCTACAATGAGCAGTTCTTC.

The CDR3 bases are TGCGCCAGCACCCATGGGGGTAACAATCAGCCCCAGCATTTT. It specifies CASTHGGNNQPQHF. The V and J genes are TRBV23-1 and TRBJ1-5; D possibly corresponds to TRBD1 (5 bases). TRBV23-1 is assigned to the ORF class and has an uncertain function. This CDR3 region has 14 residues. Trimming pared 7 bases from V and 3 bases from J, leaving 13 bases between.

The J gene is TRBJ2-7, the V gene TRBV29-1, with a weak D call TRBD1 (6 bases). This CDR3 has 14 residues. V was clipped by 7 bases and J by 0 bases, with 16 bases between them. The V gene's germline CDR1 is SQVTM and CDR2 ANQGSEA. CDR3 DNA: TGCAGCGCCCTCCCCCGGGACAACTCCTACGAGCAGTACTTC. Protein sequence: CSALPRDNSYEQYF.

The chain couples TRBV19 to TRBJ2-5; no firm D call. From germline, CDR1 is LNHDA and CDR2 SQIVND (reference sequence). The ends were cut back, 3 bases at V and 3 bases at J, with 8 bases in the middle. The CDR3 extends over 13 amino acids. CDR3 region: CASSMGFKETQYF. In DNA form, the CDR3 reads TGTGCCAGTAGTATGGGCTTTAAAGAGACCCAGTACTTC.

The CDR3 protein is CASSEANNSGYTF. DNA of the CDR3: TGTGCCAGCAGTGAAGCGAATAATTCTGGCTACACCTTC. The rearrangement joins TRBV6-1 to TRBJ1-2; D is unresolved. The CDR3 sequence is 13 residues long. The V gene lost 0 bases and the J gene lost 7 bases, with 9 bases spanning the gap. CDR1 is MNHNS, CDR2 SASEGT, per germline.

The gene calls are TRBV18 and TRBJ2-1; 7 nucleotides align to TRBD2. The junction had 10 bases not matched to a gene; V was cut back by 2 bases and J by 9 bases. Germline V lookup: CDR1 KGHSH, CDR2 LQKENI. The CDR3 contains 15 residues. CDR3 amino acids: CASSPGETSNGEQFF. For the CDR3, the DNA is TGTGCCAGCTCACCAGGGGAGACTAGCAACGGTGAGCAGTTCTTC.

The CDR3 nucleotides are TGTGCCAGCAGTGTGCAGGGTCCGTCCAATGAGCAGTTCTTC. This translates into CASSVQGPSNEQFF. The genes are TRBV2 and TRBJ2-1, with D tentatively TRBD1 (5 bases). The CDR3 totals 14 residues. Trimming shortened V by 4 bases and J by 6 bases, and 13 bases separated the two germline ends. The germline gives CDR1 SNHLY, CDR2 FYNNEI.

This clone was detected only once. V is TRBV5-5 and J is TRBJ2-1, with 12 bases that match TRBD2. J gave up 3 bases and V 9 bases, and 10 bases lay outside the gene matches. The length of the CDR3 is 16 residues. Looked up from germline, CDR1 is SGHKS and CDR2 is YYEKEE (reference sequence). CDR3 coding DNA: TGTGCCACCAACCGACTAGCGGGAGATCGCTACAATGAGCAGTTCTTC. Amino acid sequence: CATNRLAGDRYNEQFF.

The chain employs TRBV27 and TRBJ2-3; D perhaps matches TRBD1 (6 bases). Trimming took off 3 bases at V and 1 base at J, with 20 bases between the two ends. In germline, CDR1 is MNHEY, CDR2 SMNVEV (reference sequence). The CDR3 contains 18 residues. CDR3 protein: CASSFALTGSRGTDTQYF. CDR3 DNA sequence: TGTGCCAGCAGTTTCGCCCTAACAGGGAGTCGGGGCACAGATACGCAGTATTTT.

Only a few counts were recorded for this clone. Other DNA sequences in this specimen translate into the identical CDR3. The gene calls are TRBV4-3 and TRBJ2-7, with TRBD1 as a possible D gene (5 bases). The CDR3 runs to 13 residues. Trimming pared 1 base from V and 3 bases from J, leaving 7 bases between. CDR1 and CDR2 (germline): LGHNA, YSLEER. CDR3 amino acids: CASSQARGYEQYF. The CDR3 DNA is TGCGCCAGCAGCCAAGCAAGGGGCTACGAGCAGTACTTC.

The rearrangement links TRBV27 to TRBJ2-7; D not certain. The V end lost 3 bases, the J end lost 2 bases, and 14 bases lay between the germline ends. The CDR3 is made up of 15 amino acids. Germline lookup yields CDR1 MNHEY and CDR2 SMNVEV (reference sequence). The CDR3 bases are TGTGCCAGCAGTTTCTTGGGCGTTGGAACCTACGAGCAGTACTTC. It specifies CASSFLGVGTYEQYF.

The gene calls are TRBV30 and TRBJ2-3; either TRBD1 or TRBD2 may fit D (5 bases each). From germline, CDR1 is GTSNPN and CDR2 SVGIG (reference sequence). The germline V and J ends were trimmed by 3 bases and 2 bases, with 12 bases remaining between them. This CDR3 comprises 14 residues. This CDR3 is CAWRRDRPTDTQYF. CDR3 in DNA: TGTGCCTGGAGGAGGGACCGACCCACAGATACGCAGTATTTT.

V usage is TRBV5-1 and J usage is TRBJ1-1; a weak D match, TRBD1 (5 bases). CDR1 and CDR2 from the germline V gene are SGHRS and YFSETQ. Trimming removed 4 bases at V and 5 bases at J, with 21 bases between. This CDR3 is 16 amino acids long. As DNA, the CDR3 is TGCGCCAGCAGCCGGTCAAACGGGGCCGCAGGGACTGAAGCTTTCTTT. It is translated as CASSRSNGAAGTEAFF.

There are a few counts of this clone. The chain is built from TRBV9 and TRBJ2-2; D could derive from TRBD1 or TRBD2 (5 bases each). The CDR3 is 16 residues long. Trimming left V 3 bases short and J 4 bases short, with 16 bases between. Germline V gene sequence: CDR1 SGDLS, CDR2 YYNGEE. In DNA form, the CDR3 reads TGTGCCAGCAGCGGTACTAGACAGTTGGCCACCGGGGAGCTGTTTTTT. Translated, it gives CASSGTRQLATGELFF.

This clone was seen a single time. The J gene is TRBJ2-7, the V gene TRBV19, with 7 nucleotides matching TRBD1. V dropped 4 bases and J dropped 0; count of bases not matched to a gene: 3. This CDR3 has 14 residues. Germline V gene data show CDR1 as LNHDA and CDR2 as SQIVND (reference sequence). The chain's CDR3 is CASSTAGGSYEQYF. CDR3 nucleotides: TGTGCCAGTAGTACGGCAGGGGGCTCCTACGAGCAGTACTTC.

This chain links TRBV30 with TRBJ1-3, with D perhaps TRBD1 (5 bases). The CDR3 is made up of 16 amino acids. Trimming removed 3 bases at V and 4 bases at J, with 19 bases between. Germline-derived CDR1 and CDR2 are GTSNPN and SVGIG (reference sequence). The CDR3 DNA is TGTGCCTGGAGACCACCCCCAGGGATCCAAGGAAACACCATATATTTT. Amino acids: CAWRPPPGIQGNTIYF.

V and J are TRBV5-1 and TRBJ2-1; weak D call: TRBD1 (6 bases). The germline V gene has CDR1 SGHRS and CDR2 YFSETQ. Trimming took off 2 bases at V and 6 bases at J, with 9 bases between the two ends. This CDR3 has 13 residues. The CDR3: CASSFVGGNEQFF. The CDR3 region has the DNA TGCGCCAGCAGCTTCGTAGGGGGCAATGAGCAGTTCTTC.

This clone was seen only once. V is TRBV10-3 and J is TRBJ2-7; 7 bases are a match to TRBD2. V lost 0 bases and J lost 2; bases outside the gene matches: 4. This CDR3 spans 15 amino acids. In germline, CDR1 is ENHRY, CDR2 SYGVKD. The CDR3 is CAISESSSGTYEQYF. In DNA, the CDR3 is TGTGCCATCAGTGAGTCGTCTAGCGGAACCTACGAGCAGTACTTC.

The chain has TRBV19 and TRBJ2-7, with D maybe TRBD1 (5 bases). Germline V gives CDR1 LNHDA, CDR2 SQIVND (reference sequence). CDR3 size: 13 residues. Trimming took off 1 base at V and 3 bases at J, with 7 bases between the two ends. The CDR3 sequence: CASSIAGIYEQYF. The CDR3 DNA sequence: TGTGCCAGTAGTATAGCAGGGATCTACGAGCAGTACTTC.

A word on this clone: A much larger clone differs from this one at a single base, so this may be a read error. Distinct nucleotide sequences in the sample also encode this CDR3. This chain links TRBV25-1 with TRBJ2-7; D remains ambiguous. The CDR3 has 11 amino acids. V lost 3 bases and J 3 bases, leaving 3 bases between the germline ends. Germline CDR1 reads MGHDK; CDR2 reads SYGVNS. The CDR3 reads CASSDSYEQYF. DNA for the CDR3: TGTGCCAGCAGTGACAGCTACGAGCAGTACTTC.

This clone has a handful of counts. Other nucleotide sequences from this sample produce the same CDR3. The V and J genes are TRBV4-3 and TRBJ2-7; D is uncertain. There are 13 residues in the CDR3. Germline CDR1 is LGHNA and CDR2 is YSLEER. With 1 base removed from V and 3 bases from J, the gap between germline ends came to 7 bases. The CDR3 here is CASSQGVGYEQYF. The DNA for the CDR3 is TGCGCCAGCAGCCAAGGGGTGGGCTACGAGCAGTACTTC.

The rearrangement uses TRBV4-1 and TRBJ1-6; D unclear. Germline assignment: CDR1 MGHRA and CDR2 YSYEKL. This CDR3 contains 17 residues. V lost 0 bases to trimming and J lost 3 bases, with 12 bases between them. The CDR3 reads CASSQDLRPDYNSPLHF. The CDR3 DNA is TGCGCCAGCAGCCAAGATTTACGGCCGGACTATAATTCACCCCTCCACTTT.